The sequence of this TCR beta chain was determined in a study of shared clonotypes between healthy human individuals. Study-wide points: On the whole, naive subsets had larger estimated richness than memory subsets had.

V was pared by 1 base and J by 8 bases, with 8 bases between. Germline loops: CDR1 LNHDA, CDR2 SQIVND (reference sequence). There are 12 residues in the CDR3. Only CD45RO-negative cells positively selected for CCR7 counted as naive CD8 cells, so terminally differentiated effector memory CD45RA+ cells were excluded. Adult donors, all healthy and HIV-negative, had no recent acute infections or vaccinations. The donors were all Caucasian adults (living in Nashville, Tennessee). This table comes from immunoSEQ multiplex PCR, and its TCRdb copy is limited to in-frame clones, with some not included. The profile covers roughly 1,800,000 clones, with about 95% appearing a single time and less than 1.5% taken by the ten largest. Notes on this clone: Its antigen is as yet unknown.

This chain links TRBV19 with TRBJ1-1, with D perhaps matching TRBD1 (5 bases). Source material: naive CD8+ T cells sorted from blood. This clonotype was obtained from a man younger than 30 in good health. CDR3 amino acids: CASSIAAGEAFF. CDR3 bases: TGTGCCAGTAGTATAGCTGCAGGGGAAGCTTTCTTT.